The 6 T cell receptor beta chains given below trace back to one sample, sequenced in a study of T cells in localized non-small cell lung cancer. Sequencing was performed with immunoSEQ multiplex PCR; in TCRdb, only in-frame clones are kept and a portion is missing. The table shows around 25,000 clones, with 86% occurring only once. The source was peripheral blood, collected before any cancer treatment. Every receptor here comes from a male donor at least 60 years old with stage II squamous cell lung carcinoma.

The rearrangement joins TRBV5-5 to TRBJ2-7; 7 positions match TRBD1. Trimming removed 1 base from V and 2 bases from J; junction bases left unmatched: 6. Germline lookup yields CDR1 SGHKS and CDR2 YYEKEE (reference sequence). This CDR3 contains 15 residues. The CDR3 is CASSLSGTEPYEQYF. In DNA, the CDR3 is TGTGCCAGCAGCTTGTCCGGGACAGAACCCTACGAGCAGTACTTC.

The V and J genes are TRBV5-1 and TRBJ1-2; D gene uncertain. V was shortened by 3 bases and J by 8 bases, with 8 bases between the two germline ends. CDR3 length: 11 amino acids. Germline CDR1 and CDR2: SGHRS and YFSETQ. CDR3 sequence: CASSSDEGYTF. CDR3 DNA sequence: TGCGCCAGCAGCTCCGATGAGGGCTACACCTTC.

The gene calls are TRBV19 and TRBJ1-5; possibly TRBD1 for D (5 bases). The germline gives CDR1 LNHDA, CDR2 SQIVND (reference sequence). Trimming left V 7 bases short and J 2 bases short, with 15 bases between. The CDR3 has 15 amino acids. The DNA for the CDR3 is TGTGCCAGTACTCTAACCGGAGGGGGCAATCAGCCCCAGCATTTT. It codes for CASTLTGGGNQPQHF.

The gene calls are TRBV6-1 and TRBJ2-7; unclear D gene. CDR3 length equals 11 residues. Trimming stripped 5 bases from V and 4 bases from J, with 6 bases between. CDR1 is MNHNS, CDR2 SASEGT, per germline. CDR3 DNA: TGTGCCAGCAGTTATACGTACGAGCAGTACTTC. Its translation is CASSYTYEQYF.

The chain carries TRBV7-2 and TRBJ2-4, with 13 nucleotides matching TRBD2. This CDR3 is built from 16 residues. The junction had 2 bases not matched to a gene; V was cut back by 5 bases and J by 1 base. Germline V gene data show CDR1 as SGHTA and CDR2 as FQGNSA. The CDR3: CASSPTSGGAKNIQYF. The CDR3 DNA is TGTGCCAGCAGCCCGACTAGCGGGGGGGCCAAAAACATTCAGTACTTC.

The genes are TRBV19 and TRBJ1-4, with TRBD1 matching 7 bases. Germline CDR1 reads LNHDA; CDR2 reads SQIVND (reference sequence). The CDR3 is 14 amino acids. The V gene end was trimmed by 9 bases and the J gene end by 7 bases; junction bases not matched to a gene: 11. Here the CDR3 reads CASSPGQRGEKLFF. The CDR3 bases are TGTGCCAGCAGCCCGGGACAGCGTGGTGAAAAACTGTTTTTT.